This T cell receptor beta chain was identified during a study of response to subunit inactivated influenza vaccine. Notes on this clonotype: The antigen is undetermined.

There are 14 residues in the CDR3. Germline assignment: CDR1 SEHNR and CDR2 FQNEAQ (reference sequence). V was shortened by 7 bases and J by 4 bases, with 13 bases between the two germline ends. Study observations and caveats: The authors suggested that every seasonal influenza vaccination recruits few new T cells.

TCRdb reanalysed the RT-PCR reads using MiXCR and keeps one entry per CDR3 protein. The data contain over 650,000 distinct CDR3 sequences, less than 20% of them seen just once; the ten biggest clones take up about 11%. This rearrangement joins TRBV7-9 to TRBJ2-2; perhaps TRBD1 as D (6 bases). This receptor was obtained from a man aged 50-59 years who received an inactivated influenza vaccine. The source material was PBMCs from blood, sampled more than 4 days after vaccination. The CDR3: CASTFGQPTGELFF. The DNA for the CDR3 is TGTGCCAGCACCTTTGGACAGCCCACCGGGGAGCTGTTTTTT.